The present T cell receptor (beta chain) was sequenced within a study of blood T cell repertoires in COVID-19. Overall study context: Specimens from acute and convalescent COVID-19 originated in the United States, Italy and Spain. Sample material is recorded as cDNA or gDNA derived from T cells, B-cell-depleted T cells, or PBMCs.

Method: immunoSEQ multiplex PCR; TCRdb's copy keeps in-frame clones and lacks some. The top ten hold around 4.8% of the sample, which has 95,000 to 110,000 clones, roughly 82% seen once. This clone came up a few times. Between the trimmed V and J ends, which lost 3 bases and 2 bases, there was a span of 21 bases. The germline gives CDR1 SGHRS, CDR2 YFSETQ. The CDR3 is made up of 18 amino acids. The V gene is TRBV5-1, the J gene TRBJ2-1, with D possibly matching TRBD2 (6 bases). The receptor's source is a man in his sixties with acute or convalescent COVID-19. Specimen: peripheral blood. The CDR3 sequence: CASSCRSLGGMTYNEQFF. DNA for the CDR3: TGCGCCAGCAGCTGTCGCTCCCTTGGCGGGATGACCTACAATGAGCAGTTCTTC.